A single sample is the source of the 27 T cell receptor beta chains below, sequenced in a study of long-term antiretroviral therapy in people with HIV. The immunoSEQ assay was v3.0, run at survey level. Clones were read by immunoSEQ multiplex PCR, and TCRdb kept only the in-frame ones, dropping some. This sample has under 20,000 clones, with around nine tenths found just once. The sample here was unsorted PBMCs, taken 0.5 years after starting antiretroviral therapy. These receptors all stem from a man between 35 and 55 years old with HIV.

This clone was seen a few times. CDR3 residues: CASSEVPGSYEQYF. For the CDR3, the DNA is TGCGCCAGCAGTGAGGTTCCGGGCTCCTACGAGCAGTACTTC. The V call is TRBV10-1, the J call TRBJ2-7; D is ambiguous. Trimming took off 2 bases at V and 0 bases at J, with 8 bases between the two ends. The CDR3 totals 14 residues. Germline-derived CDR1 and CDR2 are WNHNN and SYGVQD (reference sequence).

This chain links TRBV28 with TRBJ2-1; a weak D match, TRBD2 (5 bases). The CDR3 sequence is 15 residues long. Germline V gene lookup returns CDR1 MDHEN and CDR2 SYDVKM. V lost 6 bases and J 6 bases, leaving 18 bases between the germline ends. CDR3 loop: CASSPVGVGVNEQFF. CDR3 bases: TGTGCCAGCAGCCCCGTAGGAGTCGGGGTCAATGAGCAGTTCTTC. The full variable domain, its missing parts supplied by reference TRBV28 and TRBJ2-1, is DVKVTQSSRYLVKRTGEKVFLECVQDMDHENMFWYRQDPGLGLRLIYFSYDVKMKEKGDIPEGYSVSREKKERFSLILESASTNQTSMYLCASSPVGVGVNEQFFGPGTRLTVL.

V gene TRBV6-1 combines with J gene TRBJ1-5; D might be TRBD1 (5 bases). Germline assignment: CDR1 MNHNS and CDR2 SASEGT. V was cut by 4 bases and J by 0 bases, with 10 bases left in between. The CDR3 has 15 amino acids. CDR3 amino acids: CASSVTEYSNQPQHF. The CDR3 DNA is TGTGCCAGCAGTGTGACAGAATATAGCAATCAGCCCCAGCATTTT.

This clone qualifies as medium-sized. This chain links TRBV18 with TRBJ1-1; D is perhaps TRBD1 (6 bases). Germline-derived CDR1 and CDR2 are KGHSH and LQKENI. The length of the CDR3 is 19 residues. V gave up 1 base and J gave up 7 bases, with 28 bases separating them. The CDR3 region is CASSPQPRGGGNQFGEAFF. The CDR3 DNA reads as TGTGCCAGCTCACCACAACCCCGTGGAGGGGGAAATCAGTTCGGTGAAGCTTTCTTT.

For the CDR3, the DNA is TGTGCCAGCAGCCCTCGGACAGGGGAGGTCTACGAGCAGTACTTC. Amino acids: CASSPRTGEVYEQYF. The genes are TRBV5-5 and TRBJ2-7, with TRBD1 matching over 9 bases. V was pared by 4 bases and J by 3 bases, with 8 bases of the junction left unmatched. The CDR3 is made up of 15 amino acids. Germline V gives CDR1 SGHKS, CDR2 YYEKEE (reference sequence).

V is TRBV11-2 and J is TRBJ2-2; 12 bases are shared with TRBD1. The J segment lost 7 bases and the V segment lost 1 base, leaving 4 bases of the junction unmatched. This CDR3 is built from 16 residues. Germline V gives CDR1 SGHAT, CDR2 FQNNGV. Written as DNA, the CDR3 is TGTGCCAGCAGCTTAGCGGGGACAGGGGGCTTCGGGGAGCTGTTTTTT. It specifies CASSLAGTGGFGELFF. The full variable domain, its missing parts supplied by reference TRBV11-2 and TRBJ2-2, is EAGVAQSPRYKIIEKRQSVAFWCNPISGHATLYWYQQILGQGPKLLIQFQNNGVVDDSQLPKDRFSAERLKGVDSTLKIQPAKLEDSAVYLCASSLAGTGGFGELFFGEGSRLTVL.

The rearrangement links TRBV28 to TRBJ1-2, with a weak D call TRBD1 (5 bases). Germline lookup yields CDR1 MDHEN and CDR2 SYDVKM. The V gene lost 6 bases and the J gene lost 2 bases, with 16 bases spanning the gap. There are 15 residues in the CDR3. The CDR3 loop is CASSSFKDTNYGYTF. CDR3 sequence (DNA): TGTGCCAGCAGCTCATTCAAGGACACGAACTATGGCTACACCTTC.

The CDR3 sequence: CAGGGIFRDEQYF. CDR3 sequence (DNA): TGTGCCGGGGGGGGGATCTTTCGCGACGAGCAGTACTTC. The chain couples TRBV28 to TRBJ2-7; 7 bases agree with TRBD2. J gave up 5 bases and V 11 bases, and 12 bases lay outside the gene matches. The germline gives CDR1 MDHEN, CDR2 SYDVKM. The CDR3 loop spans 13 amino acids.

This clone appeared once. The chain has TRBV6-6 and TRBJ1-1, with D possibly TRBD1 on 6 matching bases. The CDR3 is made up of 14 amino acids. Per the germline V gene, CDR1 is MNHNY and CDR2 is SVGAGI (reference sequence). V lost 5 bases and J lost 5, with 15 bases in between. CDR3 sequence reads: CASSHRDLGTEAFF. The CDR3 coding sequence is TGTGCCAGCAGTCACAGGGATTTAGGGACTGAAGCTTTCTTT.

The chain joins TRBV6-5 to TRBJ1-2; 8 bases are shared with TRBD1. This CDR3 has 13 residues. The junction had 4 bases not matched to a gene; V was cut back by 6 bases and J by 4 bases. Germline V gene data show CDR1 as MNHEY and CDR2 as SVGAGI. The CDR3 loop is CASSQGQAYGYTF. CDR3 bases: TGTGCCAGCAGCCAGGGACAGGCCTATGGCTACACCTTC.

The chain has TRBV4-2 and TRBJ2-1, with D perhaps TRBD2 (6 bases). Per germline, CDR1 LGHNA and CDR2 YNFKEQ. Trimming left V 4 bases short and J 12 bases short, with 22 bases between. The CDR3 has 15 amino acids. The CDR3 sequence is CASSRGEWGDLGQFF. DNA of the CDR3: TGTGCCAGCAGCCGAGGGGAATGGGGGGACCTAGGGCAGTTCTTC.

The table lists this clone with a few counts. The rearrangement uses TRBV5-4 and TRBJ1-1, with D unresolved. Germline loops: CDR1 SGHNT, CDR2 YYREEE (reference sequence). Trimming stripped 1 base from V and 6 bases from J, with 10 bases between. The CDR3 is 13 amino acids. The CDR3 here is CASSLWQAPEAFF. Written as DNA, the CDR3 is TGTGCCAGCAGCTTGTGGCAGGCCCCTGAAGCTTTCTTT.

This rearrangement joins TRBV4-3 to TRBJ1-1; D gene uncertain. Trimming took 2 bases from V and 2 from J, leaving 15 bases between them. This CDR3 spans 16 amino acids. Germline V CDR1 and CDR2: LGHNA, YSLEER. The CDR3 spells CASSQMAYGLNTEAFF. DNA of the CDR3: TGCGCCAGCAGCCAAATGGCCTACGGGCTAAACACTGAAGCTTTCTTT.

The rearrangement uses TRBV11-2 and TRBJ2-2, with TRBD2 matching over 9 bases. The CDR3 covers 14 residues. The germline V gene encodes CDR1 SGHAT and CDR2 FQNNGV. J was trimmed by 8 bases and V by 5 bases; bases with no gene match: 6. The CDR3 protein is CASSLGLAGGELFF. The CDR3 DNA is TGTGCCAGCAGCCTTGGGCTAGCGGGAGGGGAGCTGTTTTTT.

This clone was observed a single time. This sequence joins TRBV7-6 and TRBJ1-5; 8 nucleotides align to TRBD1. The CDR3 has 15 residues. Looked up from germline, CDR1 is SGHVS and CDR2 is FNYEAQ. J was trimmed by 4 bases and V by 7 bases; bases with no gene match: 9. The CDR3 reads CASTPGQGANQPQHF. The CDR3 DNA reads TGTGCCAGCACCCCGGGGCAGGGGGCTAATCAGCCCCAGCATTTT.

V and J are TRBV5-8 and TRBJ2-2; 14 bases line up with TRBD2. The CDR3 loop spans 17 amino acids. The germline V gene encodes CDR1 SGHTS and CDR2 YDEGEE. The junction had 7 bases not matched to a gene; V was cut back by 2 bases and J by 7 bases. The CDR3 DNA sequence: TGTGCCAGCAGCTTTGGGACTAGCGGGAGCAGAGTCGGGGAGCTGTTTTTT. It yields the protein CASSFGTSGSRVGELFF.

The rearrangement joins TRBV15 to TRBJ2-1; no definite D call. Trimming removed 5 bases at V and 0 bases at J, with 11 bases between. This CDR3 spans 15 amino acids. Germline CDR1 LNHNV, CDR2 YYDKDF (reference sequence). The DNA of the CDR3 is TGTGCCACCAGCGGGCGCGTGGGCTCCTACAATGAGCAGTTCTTC. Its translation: CATSGRVGSYNEQFF.

The CDR3 DNA is TGTGCCAGCAGTTTAGCGACAGGGGATCAGCCCCAGCATTTT. Translating gives CASSLATGDQPQHF. The chain links TRBV28 to TRBJ1-5, with TRBD1 matching 8 bases. Germline assignment: CDR1 MDHEN and CDR2 SYDVKM. J lost 5 bases, V lost 2 bases, and 2 bases had no gene match. The CDR3 sequence is 14 residues long. The full variable domain, completed using reference TRBV28 and TRBJ1-5, is DVKVTQSSRYLVKRTGEKVFLECVQDMDHENMFWYRQDPGLGLRLIYFSYDVKMKEKGDIPEGYSVSREKKERFSLILESASTNQTSMYLCASSLATGDQPQHFGDGTRLSIL.

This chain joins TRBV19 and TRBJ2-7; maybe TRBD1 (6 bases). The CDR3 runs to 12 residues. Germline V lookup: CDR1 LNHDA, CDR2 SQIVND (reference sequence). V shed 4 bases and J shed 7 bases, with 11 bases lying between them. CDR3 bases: TGTGCCAGTAGTAGGACAGCCAGTGAGCAGTACTTC. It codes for CASSRTASEQYF.

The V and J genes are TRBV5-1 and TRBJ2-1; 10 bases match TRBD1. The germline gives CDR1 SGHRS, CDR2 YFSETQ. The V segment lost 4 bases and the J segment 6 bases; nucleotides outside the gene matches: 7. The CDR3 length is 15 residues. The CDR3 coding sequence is TGCGCCAGCAGCCCGGGGGACAGGGGATCCAATGAGCAGTTCTTC. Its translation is CASSPGDRGSNEQFF.

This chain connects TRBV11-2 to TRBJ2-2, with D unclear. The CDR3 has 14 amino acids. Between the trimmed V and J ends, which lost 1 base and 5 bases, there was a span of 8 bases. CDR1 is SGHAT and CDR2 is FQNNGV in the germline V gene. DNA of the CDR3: TGTGCCAGCAGCTTAGCGAGGACGACCGGGGAGCTGTTTTTT. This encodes CASSLARTTGELFF.

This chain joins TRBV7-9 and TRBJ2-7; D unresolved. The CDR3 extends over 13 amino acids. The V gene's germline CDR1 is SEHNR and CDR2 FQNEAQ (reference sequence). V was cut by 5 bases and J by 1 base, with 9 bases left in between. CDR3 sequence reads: CASSQSRSYEQYF. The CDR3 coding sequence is TGTGCCAGCAGCCAATCGCGGTCCTACGAGCAGTACTTC.

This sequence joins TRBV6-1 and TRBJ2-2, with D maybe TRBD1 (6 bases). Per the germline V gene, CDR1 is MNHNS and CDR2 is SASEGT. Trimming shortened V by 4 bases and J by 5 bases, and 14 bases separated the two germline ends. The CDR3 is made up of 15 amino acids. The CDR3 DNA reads TGTGCCAGCAGTGTTTTACAGGGTATAACCGGGGAGCTGTTTTTT. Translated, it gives CASSVLQGITGELFF.

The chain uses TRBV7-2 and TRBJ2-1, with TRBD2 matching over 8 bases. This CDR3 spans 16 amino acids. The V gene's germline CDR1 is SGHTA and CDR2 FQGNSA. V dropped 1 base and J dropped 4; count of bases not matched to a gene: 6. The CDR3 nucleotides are TGTGCCAGCAGCTTAGGAGGTAGCGGGACATACAATGAGCAGTTCTTC. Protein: CASSLGGSGTYNEQFF. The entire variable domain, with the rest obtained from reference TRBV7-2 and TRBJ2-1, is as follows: GAGVSQSPSNKVTEKGKDVELRCDPISGHTALYWYRQSLGQGLEFLIYFQGNSAPDKSGLPSDRFSAERTGGSVSTLTIQRTQQEDSAVYLCASSLGGSGTYNEQFFGPGTRLTVL.

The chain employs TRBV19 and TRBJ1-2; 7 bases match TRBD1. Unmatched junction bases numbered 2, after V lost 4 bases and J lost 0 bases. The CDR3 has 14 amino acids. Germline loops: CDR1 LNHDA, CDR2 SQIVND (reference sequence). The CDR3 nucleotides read TGTGCCAGTAGTACCCAGGGGGCTAACTATGGCTACACCTTC. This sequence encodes CASSTQGANYGYTF.

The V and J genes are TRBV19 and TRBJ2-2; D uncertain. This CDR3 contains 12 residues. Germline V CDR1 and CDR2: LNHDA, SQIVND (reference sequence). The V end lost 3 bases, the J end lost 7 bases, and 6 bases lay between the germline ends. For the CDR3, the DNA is TGTGCCAGTAGTATTGTGGGCGGGGAGCTGTTTTTT. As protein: CASSIVGGELFF.

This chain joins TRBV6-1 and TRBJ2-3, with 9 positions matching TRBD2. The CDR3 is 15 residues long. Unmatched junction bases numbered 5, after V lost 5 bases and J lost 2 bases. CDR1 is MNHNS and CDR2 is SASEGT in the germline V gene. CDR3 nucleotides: TGTGCCAGCAGTCCCGGGACTAGCCTCACAGATACGCAGTATTTT. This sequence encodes CASSPGTSLTDTQYF.